The 12 T cell receptor beta chains presented below share a single source sample, sequenced in a study of blood T cell repertoires in COVID-19. TCRdb's copy holds only in-frame clones and misses some; the assay was immunoSEQ multiplex PCR. The sample contains some 380,000 clones, about 89% of which appear only once. Sample: PBMCs or T cells enriched from blood (not recorded which). All receptors come from a man aged 25 to 40 who had recovered from COVID-19.

This rearrangement joins TRBV18 to TRBJ1-3, with 8 bases aligning to TRBD1. CDR3 length: 13 residues. Germline CDR1 is KGHSH and CDR2 is LQKENI. The junction had 6 bases not matched to a gene; V was cut back by 3 bases and J by 11 bases. CDR3 sequence: CASSPSGQVPIYF. The CDR3 DNA reads as TGTGCCAGCTCACCTTCGGGACAGGTCCCCATATATTTT.

The V and J genes are TRBV7-9 and TRBJ1-6; D unclear. The CDR3 length is 15 residues. CDR1 and CDR2 (germline): SEHNR, FQNEAQ (reference sequence). Trimming left V 2 bases short and J 10 bases short, with 15 bases between. CDR3 bases: TGTGCCAGCAGCTTATCCTTCGGGGATAGGTCACCCCTCCACTTT. Its translation: CASSLSFGDRSPLHF.

This clone was detected only once. The CDR3: CASSQGGRILRNEQFF. The CDR3 bases are TGCGCCAGCAGCCAAGGTGGGAGGATCCTCAGGAATGAGCAGTTCTTC. The gene calls are TRBV4-1 and TRBJ2-1; D may be TRBD2 (6 bases). CDR1 and CDR2 from the germline V gene are MGHRA and YSYEKL. This CDR3 is 16 amino acids long. Trimming stripped 1 base from V and 7 bases from J, with 17 bases between.

This clone was observed once. The genes are TRBV27 and TRBJ1-6; the match to TRBD1 covers 9 bases. The V and J ends lost 6 bases and 8 bases, in that order; junction bases with no gene match: 2. The germline V gene encodes CDR1 MNHEY and CDR2 SMNVEV (reference sequence). The CDR3 totals 13 residues. The CDR3 spells CASRGQGDSPLHF. The CDR3 DNA follows: TGTGCCAGCAGGGGACAGGGTGATTCACCCCTCCACTTT.

The V gene is TRBV10-3, the J gene TRBJ1-5; no reliable D call. V was trimmed by 10 bases and J by 0 bases, leaving 13 bases between them. CDR3 length: 14 amino acids. The germline V gene has CDR1 ENHRY and CDR2 SYGVKD. CDR3 residues: CATWLGISNQPQHF. DNA for the CDR3: TGTGCCACCTGGCTGGGCATTAGCAATCAGCCCCAGCATTTT.

V and J are TRBV10-3 and TRBJ1-2, with TRBD1 matching 10 bases. Germline values: CDR1 ENHRY, CDR2 SYGVKD. V trimming: 3 bases; J trimming: 7 bases; junction bases outside the gene matches: 2. This CDR3 spans 13 amino acids. The CDR3 sequence is CAISDGTGAGYTF. CDR3 nucleotides: TGTGCCATCAGTGATGGGACAGGGGCTGGCTACACCTTC.

This clone was observed a handful of times. J is TRBJ2-7 and V is TRBV28, with TRBD1 as a possible D gene (6 bases). Trimming took 1 base from V and 12 from J, leaving 22 bases between them. Germline V gene lookup returns CDR1 MDHEN and CDR2 SYDVKM. The CDR3 has 15 residues. The DNA for the CDR3 is TGTGCCAGCAGTTTATCCACAAAGCAGGGGCCACCTATGTACTTC. Its protein product is CASSLSTKQGPPMYF.

The genes are TRBV10-3 and TRBJ1-2, with D tentatively TRBD1 (5 bases). This CDR3 is 13 amino acids long. Germline CDR1 ENHRY, CDR2 SYGVKD. Deletions cut 4 bases from V and 7 bases from J, with 13 bases between. In nucleotides, the CDR3 is TGTGCCATCAGTGGTGCGGGGACTGCTGGCTACACCTTC. It is translated as CAISGAGTAGYTF.

V usage is TRBV5-4 and J usage is TRBJ1-1, with a tentative D call TRBD1 (6 bases). V dropped 4 bases and J dropped 1 base, with 14 bases sitting between them. This CDR3 is 15 amino acids long. Germline assignment: CDR1 SGHNT and CDR2 YYREEE (reference sequence). The CDR3 region is CASSPKPTGNTEAFF. The CDR3 DNA reads TGTGCCAGCAGCCCTAAACCGACAGGGAACACTGAAGCTTTCTTT.

The chain recombines TRBV25-1 with TRBJ1-1; D possibly corresponds to TRBD1 (6 bases). The length of the CDR3 is 15 residues. The germline CDR1 and CDR2 sequences are MGHDK and SYGVNS. V was clipped by 4 bases and J by 6 bases, with 18 bases between them. CDR3 in DNA: TGTGCCAGCAGTGGGAAAGGGGGGGCGGTTCCTGAAGCTTTCTTT. Protein: CASSGKGGAVPEAFF.

The V call is TRBV5-6, the J call TRBJ2-5; D may be TRBD1 (5 bases). The CDR3 extends over 14 amino acids. Germline V gene lookup returns CDR1 SGHDT and CDR2 YYEEEE. Between the trimmed V and J ends, which lost 0 bases and 5 bases, there was a span of 11 bases. DNA of the CDR3: TGTGCCAGCAGCTTGGAGGCAGGGCGGGAGACCCAGTACTTC. Translated: CASSLEAGRETQYF.

This clone came up once. The CDR3 region has the DNA TGTGCCAGCAGACTTCCGGGACAGACTATCTATGGCTACACCTTC. Protein sequence: CASRLPGQTIYGYTF. V gene TRBV5-8 combines with J gene TRBJ1-2; 7 bases align to TRBD1. In germline, CDR1 is SGHTS, CDR2 YDEGEE. The CDR3 is 15 amino acids. Losses at the gene ends were 5 bases for V and 4 bases for J; bases not matched to a gene: 11.